The entry below describes one T cell receptor beta chain. Its antigen is unidentified. The V end lost 3 bases, the J end lost 3 bases, and 11 bases lay between the germline ends. The CDR3 contains 13 residues. The germline V gene encodes CDR1 SQVTM and CDR2 ANQGSEA. This entry is derived from a study of breast tumors, draining lymph nodes, adjacent tissues. TCRdb redid the calling of the multiplex PCR reads with MiXCR, one entry per CDR3 protein. This repertoire shows about 140,000 distinct CDR3 sequences, around a third found once; its top ten account for around 2.3%. Study observations and caveats: Tumor repertoires ranked between lymph nodes and nontumor tissue in diversity, with V and J gene preferences.

The lymph nodes were axillary draining lymph nodes from breast cancer patients. Sequenced: axillary lymph node tissue. This sequence joins TRBV29-1 and TRBJ1-2; maybe TRBD1 (5 bases). This receptor was taken from a female donor with breast cancer. Some clones in this sample may be carry-over from other donors' samples. The DNA of the CDR3 is TGCAGCGTTGAGGTAGGGGCGGACTATGGCTACACCTTC. It codes for CSVEVGADYGYTF.